One sample yielded the 21 T cell receptor beta chains listed below, sequenced in a study of control samples from healthy donors and cancer patients. Measured with immunoSEQ multiplex PCR; TCRdb has only the in-frame clones, and not every one. The sample lists 85,000 to 95,000 clones, 82% occurring once. Source material: blood. Every receptor here comes from a woman in her sixties in good health.

J is TRBJ1-4 and V is TRBV6-5; 9 positions agree with TRBD1. V dropped 2 bases and J dropped 6; count of bases not matched to a gene: 7. The CDR3 loop spans 16 amino acids. Germline V gives CDR1 MNHEY, CDR2 SVGAGI. The CDR3 DNA is TGTGCCAGCAGTTACGCCGCGACAGGGGGATATGAAAAACTGTTTTTT. It yields the protein CASSYAATGGYEKLFF.

The chain couples TRBV5-1 to TRBJ2-1, with 12 bases aligning to TRBD2. V shed 4 bases, J shed 1 base, and the junction held 6 bases outside the gene matches. Germline-derived CDR1 and CDR2 are SGHRS and YFSETQ. This CDR3 spans 17 amino acids. CDR3 nucleotides: TGCGCCAGCAGCGGGACTAGCGGGCAGAGATCCTACAATGAGCAGTTCTTC. Translating gives CASSGTSGQRSYNEQFF.

The chain uses TRBV5-1 and TRBJ1-6; D is unclear. Between the trimmed V and J ends, which lost 0 bases and 10 bases, there was a span of 8 bases. The CDR3 has 13 amino acids. The germline gives CDR1 SGHRS, CDR2 YFSETQ. The CDR3 here is CASSLAGSSPLHF. In DNA form, the CDR3 reads TGCGCCAGCAGCTTGGCGGGATCATCACCCCTCCACTTT.

This chain joins TRBV5-3 and TRBJ2-5; possibly TRBD1 for D (6 bases). TRBV5-3 is known as an ORF, though its function is uncertain. The CDR3 is 17 amino acids. V lost 4 bases and J lost 2, with 21 bases in between. CDR3 loop: CARSRRGHAIRQETQYF. The CDR3 DNA reads TGTGCCAGAAGCCGCCGGGGACACGCGATCCGACAAGAGACCCAGTACTTC.

The V gene is TRBV11-2, the J gene TRBJ1-1; possibly TRBD1 for D (6 bases). V was clipped by 5 bases and J by 7 bases, with 20 bases between them. The length of the CDR3 is 15 residues. Germline V gene lookup returns CDR1 SGHAT and CDR2 FQNNGV. CDR3 nucleotide sequence: TGTGCCAGCAGCCATGGGGGGGCGCGCAGAATTGAAGCTTTCTTT. Amino acid sequence: CASSHGGARRIEAFF. Supplemented by reference TRBV11-2 and TRBJ1-1, the full variable domain reads EAGVAQSPRYKIIEKRQSVAFWCNPISGHATLYWYQQILGQGPKLLIQFQNNGVVDDSQLPKDRFSAERLKGVDSTLKIQPAKLEDSAVYLCASSHGGARRIEAFFGQGTRLTVV.

This clone appeared once. This chain connects TRBV5-1 to TRBJ2-3, with TRBD2 matching 14 bases. The germline gives CDR1 SGHRS, CDR2 YFSETQ. CDR3 size: 17 residues. V lost 0 bases to trimming and J lost 0 bases; unmatched junction nucleotides: 0. Here the CDR3 reads CASSLGLAGGSTDTQYF. In DNA form, the CDR3 reads TGCGCCAGCAGCTTGGGACTAGCGGGGGGGAGCACAGATACGCAGTATTTT.

This chain connects TRBV2 to TRBJ2-1; 9 nucleotides line up with TRBD2. This CDR3 is built from 14 residues. Germline V CDR1 and CDR2: SNHLY, FYNNEI. V gave up 6 bases and J gave up 2 bases; unmatched junction bases: 2. For the CDR3, the DNA is TGTGCCAGCAGATCTAGCGGGACCTACAATGAGCAGTTCTTC. Encoded protein: CASRSSGTYNEQFF.

V is TRBV2 and J is TRBJ1-3, with 8 bases lining up with TRBD1. Trimming removed 7 bases from V and 8 bases from J; junction bases left unmatched: 13. The CDR3 covers 15 residues. Germline V gene data show CDR1 as SNHLY and CDR2 as FYNNEI. The CDR3 bases are TGTGCCAGCAATAAGGGCCCGTTGACAGGGGACACCATATATTTT. Translated: CASNKGPLTGDTIYF.

The V gene is TRBV5-1, the J gene TRBJ1-1; unclear D gene. This CDR3 comprises 14 residues. V was clipped by 1 base and J by 2 bases, with 9 bases between them. The V gene's germline CDR1 is SGHRS and CDR2 YFSETQ. The CDR3 is CASSLTQRNTEAFF. CDR3 DNA sequence: TGCGCCAGCAGCTTGACACAACGCAACACTGAAGCTTTCTTT.

The chain carries TRBV2 and TRBJ1-2; possible D gene TRBD1, 5 bases. Trimming removed 6 bases from V and 9 bases from J, with 11 bases in between. This CDR3 spans 11 amino acids. Looked up from germline, CDR1 is SNHLY and CDR2 is FYNNEI. Here the CDR3 reads CASRGESRYTF. CDR3 sequence (DNA): TGTGCCAGCAGGGGGGAGTCGCGCTACACCTTC.

J is TRBJ2-1 and V is TRBV6-1; 12 nucleotides align to TRBD2. The CDR3 loop spans 19 amino acids. In germline, CDR1 is MNHNS, CDR2 SASEGT. Germline trimming cut 2 bases from V and 15 bases from J; bases unmatched to any gene: 23. The CDR3 DNA reads as TGTGCCAGCAGTGAATTGCTAGCGGGAGGGGTGACCTATGCCCAGGCAGTGTTCTTC. Translating it yields CASSELLAGGVTYAQAVFF.

The V call is TRBV29-1, the J call TRBJ1-2; D unclear. This CDR3 is built from 12 residues. CDR1 and CDR2 from the germline V gene are SQVTM and ANQGSEA. Trimming left V 3 bases short and J 2 bases short, with 7 bases between. The CDR3 bases are TGCAGCGTTGATAGTATAAACTATGGCTACACCTTC. Translation gives CSVDSINYGYTF.

The chain carries TRBV10-2 and TRBJ1-5; D possibly corresponds to TRBD1 (6 bases). This CDR3 is built from 16 residues. Trimming shortened V by 1 base and J by 0 bases, and 10 bases separated the two germline ends. Germline lookup yields CDR1 WSHSY and CDR2 SAAADI. CDR3 protein: CASSEWTVYSNQPQHF. The CDR3 DNA is TGCGCCAGCAGTGAGTGGACAGTGTATAGCAATCAGCCCCAGCATTTT.

This clone was seen more than once but under ten times. The V call is TRBV2, the J call TRBJ1-1, with a possible D match to TRBD1 (6 bases). The CDR3 loop spans 13 amino acids. V dropped 8 bases and J dropped 0 bases, with 10 bases sitting between them. From germline, CDR1 is SNHLY and CDR2 FYNNEI. In DNA, the CDR3 is TGTGCCAGCTACCAGGGGATGAACACTGAAGCTTTCTTT. Translating gives CASYQGMNTEAFF.

This chain joins TRBV2 and TRBJ2-1; 13 bases map to TRBD2. The V and J ends lost 6 bases and 8 bases, in that order; junction bases with no gene match: 7. Germline V lookup: CDR1 SNHLY, CDR2 FYNNEI. The CDR3 has 15 amino acids. CDR3 nucleotide sequence: TGTGCCAGCAGGGCGACTAGCGGGGGGTTCTATGAGCAGTTCTTC. It is translated as CASRATSGGFYEQFF.

This clone was recorded once. The V gene is TRBV12-5, the J gene TRBJ1-2; a possible D gene is TRBD1 (6 bases). Germline CDR1 LGHNT, CDR2 FRNRAP. Trimming took 1 base from V and 6 from J, leaving 15 bases between them. CDR3 length: 15 amino acids. Here the CDR3 DNA reads TGTGCTAGTGGTTTGGCCGAGGGACAATTGGATGGCTACACCTTC. This encodes CASGLAEGQLDGYTF.

The rearrangement uses TRBV7-9 and TRBJ2-7; 7 nucleotides align to TRBD2. J lost 6 bases, V lost 5 bases, and 4 bases had no gene match. The CDR3 covers 12 residues. The germline gives CDR1 SEHNR, CDR2 FQNEAQ (reference sequence). The CDR3 region is CASSPASGEQYF. CDR3 bases: TGTGCCAGCAGCCCCGCTAGCGGCGAGCAGTACTTC.

On this clone: The same CDR3 arises from other DNA sequences in this sample as well. The CDR3 protein is CSVDRGNTEAFF. In nucleotides, the CDR3 is TGCAGCGTTGATAGGGGGAACACTGAAGCTTTCTTT. The rearrangement uses TRBV29-1 and TRBJ1-1, with D possibly being TRBD1 (5 bases). V gave up 3 bases and J gave up 1 base, with 6 bases separating them. This CDR3 is 12 amino acids long. CDR1 and CDR2 (germline): SQVTM, ANQGSEA.

This clone was counted a few times. The rearrangement joins TRBV11-2 to TRBJ2-5; D is possibly TRBD2 (5 bases). The CDR3 is made up of 14 amino acids. V lost 1 base and J 5 bases, leaving 11 bases between the germline ends. The germline CDR1 and CDR2 sequences are SGHAT and FQNNGV. CDR3 amino acids: CASSLVLARETQYF. The CDR3 region has the DNA TGTGCCAGCAGCTTAGTCCTAGCCCGGGAGACCCAGTACTTC.

This chain uses TRBV29-1 with TRBJ2-7, with 8 bases aligning to TRBD1. After removal of 3 bases from V and 0 bases from J, the junction contained 7 bases not matched to a gene. The length of the CDR3 is 15 residues. Germline V lookup: CDR1 SQVTM, CDR2 ANQGSEA. CDR3 region: CSVDGWGQDSYEQYF. The CDR3 coding sequence is TGCAGCGTTGACGGTTGGGGACAGGACTCCTACGAGCAGTACTTC.

The V gene is TRBV2, the J gene TRBJ2-5, with 8 bases lining up with TRBD1. This CDR3 spans 16 amino acids. V shed 7 bases and J 1 base; nucleotides not matched to a gene: 11. Germline CDR1 reads SNHLY; CDR2 reads FYNNEI. In DNA, the CDR3 is TGTGCCAGCACTCCCCAGGGGGCGGAGGTCCAAGAGACCCAGTACTTC. It specifies CASTPQGAEVQETQYF.